These 17 T cell receptor beta chains were all obtained from the same sample, sequenced in a study of early T cells in non-severe SARS-CoV-2 infection (dated by TCRdb to the early 2020s). Receptor libraries were prepared by 5' RACE. Sequencing was carried out with a NextSeq 500. TCRdb applied fastp at Q25 and MiXCR to the public reads, then kept only in-frame beta chains. All rows with the same CDR3 protein become a single entry with the most common DNA and genes. This sample has fewer than 110,000 distinct CDR3 sequences in its table, and roughly 11% of those were observed once. The biggest ten clones account for 7.6% of the sample. The sequencing sample was made of whole blood. The receptors come from an adult who was a healthcare worker with PCR-confirmed SARS-CoV-2 infection or an uninfected control (not recorded which).

This clonotype was observed at least ten times. The CDR3 ends on some other residue instead of the conserved phenylalanine or tryptophan, so this is likely a read error. It is unclear where the CDR3 begins or ends on the DNA, so no DNA is shown, and the CDR3 is as TCRdb lists it. This chain uses TRBV9 with TRBJ2-7; the table names TRBD1, a call not compared with the DNA. The germline V gene encodes CDR1 SGDLS and CDR2 YYNGEE. The CDR3 totals 14 residues, both ends included. CDR3 loop: CASSVVEGARPPIA.

This clonotype was seen only once. With a much larger clone just one base away, this may be a read error. This chain uses TRBV28 with TRBJ2-3; either TRBD1 or TRBD2 may supply D (5 bases each). Germline V gives CDR1 MDHEN, CDR2 SYDVKM. The CDR3 loop spans 15 amino acids. The CDR3 loop is CASSLEPGRADAQYF. As DNA, the CDR3 is TGTGCCAGCAGTTTGGAGCCGGGGCGGGCAGATGCGCAGTATTTT.

In this sample, this clonotype turned up a few times. The genes are TRBV5-4 and TRBJ1-1; 7 nucleotides align to TRBD1. Germline V gene lookup returns CDR1 SGHNT and CDR2 YYREEE (reference sequence). There are 14 residues in the CDR3. V dropped 3 bases and J dropped 6; count of bases not matched to a gene: 8. DNA for the CDR3: TGTGCCAGCAGCTATGGACGGGACAGCGCTGAAGCTTTCTTT. Encoded protein: CASSYGRDSAEAFF. Together with reference TRBV5-4 and TRBJ1-1, the CDR3 gives the full variable domain: ETGVTQSPTHLIKTRGQQVTLRCSSQSGHNTVSWYQQALGQGPQFIFQYYREEENGRGNFPPRFSGLQFPNYSSELNVNALELDDSALYLCASSYGRDSAEAFFGQGTRLTVV.

The rearrangement links TRBV5-1 to TRBJ2-1; D not certain. V lost 1 base, J lost 0 bases, and 8 bases lay in between. This CDR3 has 15 amino acids. The V gene's germline CDR1 is SGHRS and CDR2 YFSETQ. The DNA of the CDR3 is TGCGCCAGCAGCTTGAACACTGGCTCCTACAATGAGCAGTTCTTC. This sequence encodes CASSLNTGSYNEQFF.

This clonotype appeared a few times. This chain joins TRBV14 and TRBJ2-7; 7 bases match TRBD2. Germline V CDR1 and CDR2: SGHDN, FVKESK. The CDR3 has 16 amino acids. J was trimmed by 5 bases and V by 2 bases; bases with no gene match: 12. Here the CDR3 reads CASSQNLAAGEDEQYF. The CDR3 nucleotides read TGTGCCAGCAGCCAAAATCTGGCGGCGGGAGAGGACGAGCAGTACTTC.

This clonotype was seen many times. The J gene is TRBJ2-2, the V gene TRBV11-2; weak D call: TRBD2 (6 bases). This CDR3 contains 13 residues. V was cut by 4 bases and J by 6 bases, with 9 bases left in between. The germline gives CDR1 SGHAT, CDR2 FQNNGV. The CDR3 reads CASSSKRAGELFF. The CDR3 DNA sequence: TGTGCCAGCAGCTCTAAGCGGGCCGGGGAGCTGTTTTTT. Full variable domain (outside the CDR3, taken from reference TRBV11-2 and TRBJ2-2): EAGVAQSPRYKIIEKRQSVAFWCNPISGHATLYWYQQILGQGPKLLIQFQNNGVVDDSQLPKDRFSAERLKGVDSTLKIQPAKLEDSAVYLCASSSKRAGELFFGEGSRLTVL.

This clonotype turned up a few times. V gene TRBV10-3 combines with J gene TRBJ2-7; D may be TRBD2 (5 bases). The CDR3 spans 11 residues. Per the germline V gene, CDR1 is ENHRY and CDR2 is SYGVKD. V was shortened by 9 bases and J by 6 bases, with 12 bases between the two germline ends. The CDR3 DNA follows: TGTGCCATTAAATCCGCGGGCGAGCAGTACTTC. The encoded protein is CAIKSAGEQYF.

This clonotype was seen repeatedly, ten times or more. The genes are TRBV3-1 and TRBJ1-1, with D perhaps TRBD1 (6 bases). Germline V gene sequence: CDR1 LGHDT, CDR2 YNNKEL (reference sequence). The V and J ends lost 1 base and 1 base respectively, with 16 bases between them. The CDR3 spans 17 residues. The CDR3: CASSQGAWGAKNTEAFF. In DNA form, the CDR3 reads TGTGCCAGCAGCCAAGGGGCATGGGGGGCCAAGAACACTGAAGCTTTCTTT.

This clonotype was seen only a few times. This sequence joins TRBV20-1 and TRBJ2-4; D is possibly TRBD2 (5 bases). Germline loops: CDR1 DFQATT, CDR2 SNEGSKA (reference sequence). Between the trimmed V and J ends, which lost 6 bases and 2 bases, there was a span of 11 bases. CDR3 length: 13 residues. The CDR3 region is CSAKLGTKNIQYF. The DNA for the CDR3 is TGCAGTGCGAAACTAGGAACCAAAAACATTCAGTACTTC.

This clonotype has just a few counts. The gene calls are TRBV9 and TRBJ2-5, with a tentative D call TRBD1 (5 bases). V gave up 4 bases and J gave up 1 base, with 8 bases separating them. The CDR3 is made up of 13 amino acids. Germline lookup yields CDR1 SGDLS and CDR2 YYNGEE. This chain's CDR3 is CASSPDTQETQYF. CDR3 sequence (DNA): TGTGCCAGCAGCCCGGACACCCAAGAGACCCAGTACTTC.

This chain links TRBV28 with TRBJ2-2, with 8 bases fitting TRBD2. Germline V gene lookup returns CDR1 MDHEN and CDR2 SYDVKM. This CDR3 region has 17 residues. J gave up 0 bases and V 5 bases, and 8 bases lay outside the gene matches. CDR3 in amino acids: CASSPRSAGANTGELFF. The DNA for the CDR3 is TGTGCCAGCAGTCCCCGTTCAGCGGGAGCGAACACCGGGGAGCTGTTTTTT.

This clonotype was found a few times. The chain employs TRBV30 and TRBJ2-7, with 8 bases that match TRBD2. Per germline, CDR1 GTSNPN and CDR2 SVGIG (reference sequence). J was trimmed by 0 bases and V by 6 bases; bases with no gene match: 4. The CDR3 runs to 13 residues. Written as DNA, the CDR3 is TGTGCCTGCATAGCGGGAAACTCCTACGAGCAGTACTTC. It encodes CACIAGNSYEQYF.

This clonotype was counted ten times or more. The V gene is TRBV2, the J gene TRBJ2-7; 9 nucleotides match TRBD1. The CDR3 runs to 19 residues. From germline, CDR1 is SNHLY and CDR2 FYNNEI. J was trimmed by 2 bases and V by 11 bases; bases with no gene match: 25. CDR3 in amino acids: CALQRIVTGGAEDPYEQYF. CDR3 nucleotide sequence: TGTGCCTTACAAAGGATAGTAACAGGGGGCGCCGAGGACCCCTACGAGCAGTACTTC.

This clonotype was counted at least ten times. The V gene is TRBV6-6, the J gene TRBJ2-3; TRBD1 aligns across 8 bases. The CDR3 consists of 14 residues. CDR1 and CDR2 (germline): MNHNY, SVGAGI (reference sequence). V dropped 5 bases and J dropped 2; count of bases not matched to a gene: 3. In DNA, the CDR3 is TGTGCCAGCAGTCACAGGGGGGCCACAGATACGCAGTATTTT. Protein sequence: CASSHRGATDTQYF.

This clonotype was counted between two and nine times. This chain uses TRBV5-1 with TRBJ1-2; D possibly corresponds to TRBD1 (5 bases). Germline values: CDR1 SGHRS, CDR2 YFSETQ. Trimming pared 4 bases from V and 5 bases from J, leaving 21 bases between. The CDR3 sequence is 16 residues long. CDR3 nucleotide sequence: TGCGCCAGCAGCAATCCAACGACAGCCACACTATATGGCTACACCTTC. Encoded protein: CASSNPTTATLYGYTF.

This clonotype was picked up a small number of times. The chain employs TRBV13 and TRBJ2-1; 7 positions match TRBD2. The junction had 7 bases not matched to a gene; V was cut back by 2 bases and J by 0 bases. Germline V gene sequence: CDR1 PRHDT, CDR2 FYEKMQ (reference sequence). This CDR3 is built from 17 residues. CDR3 region: CASSLIVGGSSYNEQFF. The CDR3, as DNA: TGTGCCAGCAGCTTAATTGTTGGCGGGAGCTCCTACAATGAGCAGTTCTTC.

In this sample, this clonotype turned up many times. This chain uses TRBV27 with TRBJ1-2; D might be TRBD1 (6 bases). V lost 6 bases and J 3 bases, leaving 17 bases between the germline ends. Germline values: CDR1 MNHEY, CDR2 SMNVEV (reference sequence). CDR3 length: 15 residues. CDR3 amino acids: CASRQGGGVHYGYTF. DNA for the CDR3: TGTGCCAGCAGGCAAGGGGGAGGGGTACACTATGGCTACACCTTC.